The T cell receptor beta chain described here comes from a study of blood T cell repertoires in COVID-19. Overall study context: In each case, the material was cDNA or gDNA derived from T cells, B-cell-depleted T cells, or PBMCs.

With 4 bases clipped from V and 8 bases from J, the junction kept 14 bases outside the gene matches. Germline CDR1 MNHEY, CDR2 SVGAGI. The CDR3 contains 15 residues. Authors' methods: Scientists estimated how many nucleated cells there were by amplifying reference gene primers. Sequenced by immunoSEQ multiplex PCR; TCRdb stores in-frame clones only, minus some. Clonal size and the V and J genes are those of that table, whereas D and trimming came from the DNA. The repertoire holds about 75,000 clones, around 67% seen once, with around 2.6% in the top ten. The rearrangement links TRBV6-5 to TRBJ2-7; 7 nucleotides match TRBD2. The origin of this receptor is a human donor with acute or convalescent COVID-19. The donor label of this sample is uncertain. Sequenced sample: peripheral blood. The CDR3 spells CASSLPPVGAGKQYV. DNA for the CDR3: TGTGCCAGCAGTTTACCCCCCGTAGGAGCGGGGAAGCAGTACGTC.